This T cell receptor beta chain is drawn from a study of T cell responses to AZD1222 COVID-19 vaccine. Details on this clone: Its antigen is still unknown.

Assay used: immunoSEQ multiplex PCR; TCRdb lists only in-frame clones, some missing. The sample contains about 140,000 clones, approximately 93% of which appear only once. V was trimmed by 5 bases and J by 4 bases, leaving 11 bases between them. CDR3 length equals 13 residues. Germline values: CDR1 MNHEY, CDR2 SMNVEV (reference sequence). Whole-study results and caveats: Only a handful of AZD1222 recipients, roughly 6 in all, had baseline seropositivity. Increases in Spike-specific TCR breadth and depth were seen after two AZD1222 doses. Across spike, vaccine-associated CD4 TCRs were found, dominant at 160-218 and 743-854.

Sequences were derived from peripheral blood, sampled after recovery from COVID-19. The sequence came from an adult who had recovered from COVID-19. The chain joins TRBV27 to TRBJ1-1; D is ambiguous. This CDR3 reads CASSLERFTEAFF. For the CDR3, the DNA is TGTGCCAGCAGTCTAGAAAGGTTCACTGAAGCTTTCTTT.